In its sample, the clone carrying this T cell receptor beta chain was seen a few times. What it binds is unknown. This sample was taken from a study of read filtering for tumor transcriptome and immune sequencing. Study at large: Transcriptome libraries were built from DNase-treated RNA.

The library was built from about 370 ng RNA with molecular barcoded adaptors for alpha/delta and beta/gamma chains. TCRdb independently ran MiXCR on the reads; one entry per CDR3 protein. The repertoire holds around 30,000 distinct CDR3 sequences, approximately 18% seen once, with about a sixth in the top ten. The V segment lost 2 bases and the J segment 5 bases; nucleotides outside the gene matches: 2. CDR1 SGHRS and CDR2 YFSETQ come from the germline V gene. The CDR3 is made up of 15 amino acids. The study, taken as a whole, reports: The CD138-negative fraction was mixed bone marrow immune cells, not pure T cells. RNA-seq captured clonotypes less deeply and reliably than IR-seq.

At the time of active disease, bone marrow was collected from every patient. This TCR derives from a donor aged 40 or over with multiple myeloma. The specimen sequenced was a population of CD138-negative cells sorted from bone marrow. The chain joins TRBV5-1 to TRBJ1-5, with 12 bases that match TRBD1. CDR3 sequence reads: CASSFGTGGDQPQHF. The CDR3 bases are TGCGCCAGCAGCTTCGGGACAGGGGGCGATCAGCCCCAGCATTTT. Filled out from reference TRBV5-1 and TRBJ1-5, the complete variable domain reads KAGVTQTPRYLIKTRGQQVTLSCSPISGHRSVSWYQQTPGQGLQFLFEYFSETQRNKGNFPGRFSGRQFSNSRSEMNVSTLELGDSALYLCASSFGTGGDQPQHFGDGTRLSIL.